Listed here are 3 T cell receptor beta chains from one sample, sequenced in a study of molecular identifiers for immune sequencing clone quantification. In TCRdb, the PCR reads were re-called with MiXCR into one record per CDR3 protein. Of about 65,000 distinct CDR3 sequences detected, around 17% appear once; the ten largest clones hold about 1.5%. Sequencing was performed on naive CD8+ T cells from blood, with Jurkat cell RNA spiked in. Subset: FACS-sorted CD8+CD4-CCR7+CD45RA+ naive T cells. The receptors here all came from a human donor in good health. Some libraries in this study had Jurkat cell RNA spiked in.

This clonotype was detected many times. The CDR3 bases are TGTGCCAGCAGCCAACTTAGCACCGGGGAGCTGTTTTTT. Encoded protein: CASSQLSTGELFF. V is TRBV12-3 or TRBV12-4 and J is TRBJ2-2; D unresolved. CDR3 length: 13 residues. Deletions cut 6 bases from V and 4 bases from J, with 9 bases between.

The CDR3 loop reads CASSQASGTPYNEQFF. The CDR3 nucleotides read TGCGCCAGCAGCCAGGCTAGCGGAACCCCCTACAATGAGCAGTTCTTC. The V call is TRBV4-3, the J call TRBJ2-1; TRBD2 aligns across 7 bases. Unmatched junction bases numbered 7, after V lost 3 bases and J lost 2 bases. The CDR3 is made up of 16 amino acids. Germline-derived CDR1 and CDR2 are LGHNA and YSLEER.

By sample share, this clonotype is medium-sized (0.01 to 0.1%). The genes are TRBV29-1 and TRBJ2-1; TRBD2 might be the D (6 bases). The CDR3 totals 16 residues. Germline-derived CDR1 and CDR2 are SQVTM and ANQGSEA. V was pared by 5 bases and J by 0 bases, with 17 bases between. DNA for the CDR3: TGCAGCGTTCCCTTACGCCCGGGAGTCTCCTACAATGAGCAGTTCTTC. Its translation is CSVPLRPGVSYNEQFF.